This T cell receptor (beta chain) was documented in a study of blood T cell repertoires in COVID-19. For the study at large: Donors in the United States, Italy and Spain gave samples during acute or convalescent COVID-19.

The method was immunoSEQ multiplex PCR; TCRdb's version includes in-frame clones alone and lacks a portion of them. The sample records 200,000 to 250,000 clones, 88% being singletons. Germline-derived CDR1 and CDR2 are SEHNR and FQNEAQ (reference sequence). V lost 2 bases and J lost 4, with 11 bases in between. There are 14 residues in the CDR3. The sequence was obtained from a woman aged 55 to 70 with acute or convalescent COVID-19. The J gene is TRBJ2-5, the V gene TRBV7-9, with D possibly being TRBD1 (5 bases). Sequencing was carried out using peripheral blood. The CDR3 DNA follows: TGTGCCAGCAGCTTAATGCAGGGCTCAGAGACCCAGTACTTC. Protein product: CASSLMQGSETQYF.